This T cell receptor beta chain originates from a study of shared clonotypes between healthy human individuals. Sequencing used immunoSEQ multiplex PCR; TCRdb keeps in-frame clones, though not all of them. This sample has 2 million to 2.5 million clones, with around 95% found just once. Overall study results and limits: The study found approximately 5% of naive CD4 clonotypes shared across a few donors.

CDR3 size: 14 residues. The germline CDR1 and CDR2 sequences are LGHNT and FRNRAP. Trimming at V came to 5 bases and at J to 2 bases, leaving 5 bases not matched to a gene. With regard to this clone: What it binds is not known.

This receptor was taken from a man aged 18 to 30 in good health. The sequenced sample consisted of naive CD4+ T cells sorted from blood. Noted subset: CD45RA+ positively selected. The rearrangement joins TRBV12-5 to TRBJ2-5; 7 nucleotides agree with TRBD1. The CDR3 DNA reads TGTGCTAGTGGTACTGGACAGGAGCAAGAGACCCAGTACTTC. It encodes CASGTGQEQETQYF.